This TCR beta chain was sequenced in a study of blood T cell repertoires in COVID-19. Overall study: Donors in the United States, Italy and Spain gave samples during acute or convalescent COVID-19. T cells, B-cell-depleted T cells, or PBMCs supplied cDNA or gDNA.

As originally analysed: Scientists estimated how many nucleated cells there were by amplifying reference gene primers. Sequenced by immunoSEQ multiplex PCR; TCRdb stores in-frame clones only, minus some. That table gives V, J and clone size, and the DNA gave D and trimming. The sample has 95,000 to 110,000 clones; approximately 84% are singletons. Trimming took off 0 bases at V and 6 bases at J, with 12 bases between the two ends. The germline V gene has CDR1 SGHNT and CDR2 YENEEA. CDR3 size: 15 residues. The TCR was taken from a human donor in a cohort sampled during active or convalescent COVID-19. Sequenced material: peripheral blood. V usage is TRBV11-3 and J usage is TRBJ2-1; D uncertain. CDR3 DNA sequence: TGTGCCAGCAGCTTAGATCAACAACAGACCAATGAGCAGTTCTTC. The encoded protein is CASSLDQQQTNEQFF.